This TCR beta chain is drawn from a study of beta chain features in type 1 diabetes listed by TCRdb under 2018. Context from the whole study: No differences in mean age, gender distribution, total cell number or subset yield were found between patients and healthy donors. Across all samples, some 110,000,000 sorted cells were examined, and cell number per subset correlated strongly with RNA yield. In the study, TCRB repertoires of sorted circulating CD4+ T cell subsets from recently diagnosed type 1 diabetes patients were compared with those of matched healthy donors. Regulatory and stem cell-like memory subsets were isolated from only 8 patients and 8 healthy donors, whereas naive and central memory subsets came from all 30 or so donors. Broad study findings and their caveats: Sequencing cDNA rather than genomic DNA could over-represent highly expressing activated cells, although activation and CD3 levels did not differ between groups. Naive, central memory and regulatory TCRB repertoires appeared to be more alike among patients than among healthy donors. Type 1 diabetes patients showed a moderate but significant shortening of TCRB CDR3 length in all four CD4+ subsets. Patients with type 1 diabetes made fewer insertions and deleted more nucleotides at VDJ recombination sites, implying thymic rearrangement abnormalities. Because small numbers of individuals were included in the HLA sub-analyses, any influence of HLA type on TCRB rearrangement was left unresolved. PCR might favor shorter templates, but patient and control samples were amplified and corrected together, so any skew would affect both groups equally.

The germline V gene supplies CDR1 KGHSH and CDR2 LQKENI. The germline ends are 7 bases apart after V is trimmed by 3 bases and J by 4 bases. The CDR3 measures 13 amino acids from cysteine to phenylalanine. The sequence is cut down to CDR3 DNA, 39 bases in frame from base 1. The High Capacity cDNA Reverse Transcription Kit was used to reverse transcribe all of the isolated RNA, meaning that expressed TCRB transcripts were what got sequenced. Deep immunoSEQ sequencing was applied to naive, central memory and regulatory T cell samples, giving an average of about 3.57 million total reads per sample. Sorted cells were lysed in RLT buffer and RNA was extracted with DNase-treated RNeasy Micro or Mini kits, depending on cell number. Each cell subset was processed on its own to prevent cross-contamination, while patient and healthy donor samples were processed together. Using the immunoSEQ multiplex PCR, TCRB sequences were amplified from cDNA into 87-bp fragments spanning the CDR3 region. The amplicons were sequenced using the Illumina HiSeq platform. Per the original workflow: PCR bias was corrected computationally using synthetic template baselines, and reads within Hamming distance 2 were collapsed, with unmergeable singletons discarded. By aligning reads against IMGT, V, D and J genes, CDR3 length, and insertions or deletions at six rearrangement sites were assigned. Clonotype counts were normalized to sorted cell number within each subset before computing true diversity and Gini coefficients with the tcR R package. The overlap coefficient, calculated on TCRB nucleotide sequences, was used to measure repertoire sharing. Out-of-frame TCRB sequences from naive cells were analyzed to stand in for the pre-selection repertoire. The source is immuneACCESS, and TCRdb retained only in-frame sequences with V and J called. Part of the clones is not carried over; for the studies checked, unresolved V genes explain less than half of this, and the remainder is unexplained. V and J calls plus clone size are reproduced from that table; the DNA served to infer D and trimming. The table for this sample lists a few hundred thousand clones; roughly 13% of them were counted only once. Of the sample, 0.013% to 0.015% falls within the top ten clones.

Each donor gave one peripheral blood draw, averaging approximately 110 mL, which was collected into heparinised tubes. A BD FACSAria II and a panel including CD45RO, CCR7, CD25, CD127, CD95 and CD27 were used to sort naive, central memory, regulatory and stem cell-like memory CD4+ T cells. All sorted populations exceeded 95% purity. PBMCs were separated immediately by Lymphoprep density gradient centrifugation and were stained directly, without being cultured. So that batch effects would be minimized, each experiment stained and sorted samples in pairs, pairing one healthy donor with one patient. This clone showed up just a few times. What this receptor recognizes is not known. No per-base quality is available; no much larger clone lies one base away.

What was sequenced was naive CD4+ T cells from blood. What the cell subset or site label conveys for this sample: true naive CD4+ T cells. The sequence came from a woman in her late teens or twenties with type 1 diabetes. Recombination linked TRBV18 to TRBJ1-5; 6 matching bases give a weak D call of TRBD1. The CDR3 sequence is CASSPDSNQPQHF. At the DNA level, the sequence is TGTGCCAGCTCACCGGACAGTAATCAGCCCCAGCATTTT.